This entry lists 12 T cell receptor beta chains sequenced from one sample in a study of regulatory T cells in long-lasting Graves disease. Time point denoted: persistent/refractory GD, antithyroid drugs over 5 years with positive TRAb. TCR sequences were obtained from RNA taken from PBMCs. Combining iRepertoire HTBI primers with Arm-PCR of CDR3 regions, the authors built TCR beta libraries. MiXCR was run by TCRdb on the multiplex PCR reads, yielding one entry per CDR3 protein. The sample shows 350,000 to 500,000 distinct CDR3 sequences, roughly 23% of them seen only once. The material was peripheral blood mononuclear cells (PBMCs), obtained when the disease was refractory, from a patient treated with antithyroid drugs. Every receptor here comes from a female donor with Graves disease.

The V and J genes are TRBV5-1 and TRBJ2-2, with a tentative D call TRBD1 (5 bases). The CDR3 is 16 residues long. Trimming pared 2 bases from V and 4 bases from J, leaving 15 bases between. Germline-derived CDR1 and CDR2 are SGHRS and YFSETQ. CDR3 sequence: CASSFWGLGFTGELFF. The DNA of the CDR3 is TGCGCCAGCAGCTTCTGGGGCTTAGGGTTCACCGGGGAGCTGTTTTTT.

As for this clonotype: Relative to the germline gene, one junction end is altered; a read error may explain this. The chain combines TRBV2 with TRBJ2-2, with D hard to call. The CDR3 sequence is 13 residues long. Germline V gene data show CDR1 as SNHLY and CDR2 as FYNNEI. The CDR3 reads CTSSSLNTGELFF. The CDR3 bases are TGTACCAGCAGCTCCCTGAACACCGGGGAGCTGTTTTTT.

The CDR3 DNA sequence: TGTGCCAGTAGTATAGGCGGGAACGGTTACGAGCAGTACTTC. This translates into CASSIGGNGYEQYF. V and J are TRBV19 and TRBJ2-7; maybe TRBD2 (6 bases). Per germline, CDR1 LNHDA and CDR2 SQIVND (reference sequence). The V gene lost 1 base and the J gene lost 4 bases, with 11 bases spanning the gap. This CDR3 has 14 residues.

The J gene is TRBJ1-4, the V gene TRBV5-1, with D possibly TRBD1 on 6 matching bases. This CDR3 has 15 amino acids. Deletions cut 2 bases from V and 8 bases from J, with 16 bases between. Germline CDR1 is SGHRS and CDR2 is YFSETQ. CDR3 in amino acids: CASSLGTPEGEKLFF. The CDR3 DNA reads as TGCGCCAGCAGCTTAGGGACACCCGAGGGAGAAAAACTGTTTTTT.

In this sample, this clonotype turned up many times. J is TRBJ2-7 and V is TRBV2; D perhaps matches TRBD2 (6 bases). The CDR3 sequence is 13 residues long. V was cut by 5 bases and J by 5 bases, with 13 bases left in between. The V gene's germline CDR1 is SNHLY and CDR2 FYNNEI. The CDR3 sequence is CASSPAGNDEQYF. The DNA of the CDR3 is TGTGCCAGCAGTCCGGCGGGAAACGACGAGCAGTACTTC.

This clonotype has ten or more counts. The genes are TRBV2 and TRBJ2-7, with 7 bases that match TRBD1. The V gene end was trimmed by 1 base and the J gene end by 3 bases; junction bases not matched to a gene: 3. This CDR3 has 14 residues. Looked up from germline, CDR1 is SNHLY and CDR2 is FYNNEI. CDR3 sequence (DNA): TGTGCCAGCAGTGAAGGCAGGGGGTTCTACGAGCAGTACTTC. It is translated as CASSEGRGFYEQYF.

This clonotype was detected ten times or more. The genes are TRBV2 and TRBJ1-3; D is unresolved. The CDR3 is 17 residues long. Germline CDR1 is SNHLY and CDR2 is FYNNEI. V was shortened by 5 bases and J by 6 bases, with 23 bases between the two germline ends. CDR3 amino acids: CASSMSGAVGNENTIYF. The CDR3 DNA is TGTGCCAGCAGTATGTCGGGCGCGGTCGGAAATGAAAACACCATATATTTT. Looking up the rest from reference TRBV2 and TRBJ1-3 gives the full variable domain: EPEVTQTPSHQVTQMGQEVILRCVPISNHLYFYWYRQILGQKVEFLVSFYNNEISEKSEIFDDQFSVERPDGSNFTLKIRSTKLEDSAMYFCASSMSGAVGNENTIYFGEGSWLTVV.

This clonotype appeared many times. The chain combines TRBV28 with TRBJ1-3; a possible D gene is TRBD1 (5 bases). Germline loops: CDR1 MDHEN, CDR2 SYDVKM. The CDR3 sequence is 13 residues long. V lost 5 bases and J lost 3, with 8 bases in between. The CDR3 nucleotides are TGTGCCAGCAGTGGGGGATTTGGAAACACCATATATTTT. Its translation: CASSGGFGNTIYF.

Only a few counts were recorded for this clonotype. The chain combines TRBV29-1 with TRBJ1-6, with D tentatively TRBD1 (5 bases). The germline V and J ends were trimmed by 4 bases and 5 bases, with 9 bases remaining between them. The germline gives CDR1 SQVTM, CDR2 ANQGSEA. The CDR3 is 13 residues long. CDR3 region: CSVAWGNNSPLHF. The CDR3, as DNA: TGCAGCGTTGCCTGGGGGAATAATTCACCCCTCCACTTT.

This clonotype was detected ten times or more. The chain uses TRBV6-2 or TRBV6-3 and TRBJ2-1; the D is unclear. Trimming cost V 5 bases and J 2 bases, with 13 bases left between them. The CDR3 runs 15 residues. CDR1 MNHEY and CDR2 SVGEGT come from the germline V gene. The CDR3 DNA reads TGTGCCAGCAGTGAGGCGCCGGCGACCTACAATGAGCAGTTCTTC. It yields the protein CASSEAPATYNEQFF.

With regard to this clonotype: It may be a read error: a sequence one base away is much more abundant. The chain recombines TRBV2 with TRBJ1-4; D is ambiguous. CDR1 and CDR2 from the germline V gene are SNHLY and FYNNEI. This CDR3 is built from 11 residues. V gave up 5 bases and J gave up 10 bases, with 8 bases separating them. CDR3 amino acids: CASSKNRKLFF. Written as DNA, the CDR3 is TGTGCCAGCAGTAAAAATAGAAAACTGTTTTTT. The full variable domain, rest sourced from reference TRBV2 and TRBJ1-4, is EPEVTQTPSHQVTQMGQEVILRCVPISNHLYFYWYRQILGQKVEFLVSFYNNEISEKSEIFDDQFSVERPDGSNFTLKIRSTKLEDSAMYFCASSKNRKLFFGSGTQLSVL.

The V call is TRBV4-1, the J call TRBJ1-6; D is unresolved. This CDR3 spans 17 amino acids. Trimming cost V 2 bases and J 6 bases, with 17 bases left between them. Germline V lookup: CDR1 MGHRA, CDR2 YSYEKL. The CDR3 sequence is CASSQPAANRANSPLHF. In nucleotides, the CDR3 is TGCGCCAGCAGCCAACCTGCGGCTAACCGAGCTAATTCACCCCTCCACTTT.